This T cell receptor beta chain is drawn from a study of blood T cells in healthy people across ages. Then a second PCR, running about 6 to 12 cycles, was carried out with a sample-barcoded 5' primer and a J-beta primer mix. TCRdb recomputed calls from the 5' RACE reads with MiXCR, one row per CDR3 protein. The sample shows 550,000 to 800,000 distinct CDR3 sequences, over 20% of them seen only once. Trimming at V came to 5 bases and at J to 2 bases, leaving 5 bases not matched to a gene. CDR3 length equals 14 residues. Looked up from germline, CDR1 is MNHNY and CDR2 is SVGAGI (reference sequence). This clonotype appeared a few times.

The receptor was derived from a man aged 65 to 85 in good health. Sequenced material: blood. The V and J genes are TRBV6-6 and TRBJ2-7, with 8 bases lining up with TRBD1. The CDR3: CASSHQGATYEQYF. DNA of the CDR3: TGTGCCAGCAGTCACCAGGGGGCAACCTACGAGCAGTACTTC.